This T cell receptor beta chain was captured by sequencing in a study of blood T cell repertoires in COVID-19. Profiling relied on immunoSEQ multiplex PCR, and the TCRdb table lists in-frame clones only, not all of them. Among under 250,000 clones, approximately 85% were seen once, and the ten largest hold 2% to 3%. This CDR3 is 14 amino acids long. CDR1 SNHLY and CDR2 FYNNEI come from the germline V gene. The V and J ends lost 7 bases and 2 bases respectively, with 14 bases between them. The chain is built from TRBV2 and TRBJ1-1; weak D call: TRBD1 (5 bases). The sequence derives from a woman in her 70s with COVID-19, enrolled during active disease. Sequencing input: peripheral blood. DNA for the CDR3: TGTGCCAGCATAAACGACAGAGGTAACACTGAAGCTTTCTTT. It translates to CASINDRGNTEAFF.